This T cell receptor beta chain is drawn from a study of T cells in localized non-small cell lung cancer (dated by TCRdb to the early 2020s). Describing the broader study: T cell repertoires of 200 to 300 early-stage NSCLC patients were analyzed, with tumors being compared against uninvolved tumor-adjacent lungs. The cohort was made up of around 220 treatment-naive NSCLC patients whose localized lung tumors had been resected. The mean age of the NSCLC patients was around 67 years, with 120 to 150 men and 95 to 110 women.

General conclusions and limits of the study: Higher T cell density in blood was associated with longer overall survival, whereas higher clonality in adjacent lung was associated with shorter survival. Multi-region tumor sequencing was not performed, so intratumor heterogeneity could not be excluded. Uninvolved tumor-adjacent lung showed the highest T cell clonality, higher than tumor, which suggests more focused antigenic responses in the uninvolved tumor-adjacent lung. Because of the exploratory design, TCR variables were selected using unadjusted p-values without false-discovery rate correction. A median of around 50 of the top 100 tumor clones were detected in paired uninvolved adjacent lung, and around 30 of these tumor clones were also found among the top 100 clones of the paired uninvolved adjacent lung.

The table lists this clone with a few counts. The antigen it binds to is not known. No base-level quality is on record; no much larger clone is a single base apart. At diagnosis, peripheral blood, uninvolved tumor-adjacent lung and tumor were collected and stored as a combination of fresh-frozen and FFPE material. Blood samples were analyzed as peripheral blood mononuclear cells for TCR repertoire profiling. The CDR3 starts with the cysteine, ends with the phenylalanine, and has 12 residues. The DNA shown is the 36-base CDR3, in frame from base 1. CDR1 and CDR2, per the germline V gene, are SGHDN and FVKESK. V is reduced by 1 base and J by 5 bases, leaving a spacing of 3 bases between them. The immunoSEQ Assay was used to sequence TCR beta CDR3 regions from DNA. Per the original workflow: T cell density was computed as TCR beta template counts normalized to usable DNA estimated by amplifying housekeeping genes. Richness was estimated with the preseqR package, extrapolating to 400,000 templates for PBMC samples and 120,000 templates for tissue samples. Clonality was taken to be one minus Pielou's evenness. Differential abundance testing on productive amino-acid clonotypes, with a minimum total count of 5 and an alpha of 0.1, was used to identify tissue-enriched TCRs. Repertoire overlap between compartments was quantified with the Jaccard Index and Morisita Overlap Index. GLIPH clustered TCR beta CDR3s with public tetramer-defined viral CDR3s; viral motifs required at least three viral sequences plus V-gene enrichment. Sourced from immuneACCESS, this table was stored by TCRdb with only in-frame sequences that have V and J called. A share of the clones is absent; for the studies checked, an unresolved V gene accounts for under half, and the remainder has no known explanation. V and J calls and clone size are given by that table; D and trimming were obtained from the DNA. In this sample the table shows 25,000 to 35,000 clones, around three quarters of which occur a single time. Approximately 16% of the sample goes to the ten largest clones.

Here the sequenced sample was peripheral blood, taken before any cancer treatment. This receptor was taken from a male donor older than 55 with stage III squamous cell lung carcinoma. This sequence uses TRBV14 and TRBJ1-5; the D gene identity is not certain. The CDR3 in this case is CASSQGDQPQHF. The DNA sequence is as follows: TGTGCCAGCAGCCAAGGGGATCAGCCCCAGCATTTT.